One TCR beta chain is described in this entry. In the study's own analysis: Amplification of reference gene primers was used by the study to estimate nucleated cell counts. TCRdb's table, derived via immunoSEQ multiplex PCR, lists solely in-frame clones and lacks some. The D gene and trimming were derived from the DNA, and the V and J assignments and clone size from that table. The data contain just over 150,000 clones, approximately 86% of them singletons. This specimen comes from a study of blood T cell repertoires in COVID-19. Study context: From the United States, Italy and Spain came samples of acute and convalescent COVID-19. Sources were T cells, B-cell-depleted T cells, or PBMCs; the material itself was cDNA or gDNA.

The CDR3 extends over 16 amino acids. Germline CDR1 and CDR2: SQVTM and ANQGSEA. The J segment lost 2 bases and the V segment lost 2 bases, leaving 5 bases of the junction unmatched. The source of this sequence is a woman in her seventies with acute or convalescent COVID-19. V and J are TRBV29-1 and TRBJ2-1; 11 nucleotides align to TRBD1. Sequencing input: peripheral blood. In DNA, the CDR3 is TGCAGCGTTGAAATCCCGGGACAGGGGGCCTACAATGAGCAGTTCTTC. Its translation is CSVEIPGQGAYNEQFF.